The TCR beta chain under discussion was sequenced for a study of T cells in Graves' hyperthyroidism and ophthalmopathy. For the study at large: Any treatment followed the collection of peripheral blood at initial diagnosis.

Germline V lookup: CDR1 MNHEY, CDR2 SMNVEV (reference sequence). Trimming stripped 0 bases from V and 5 bases from J, with 11 bases between. The CDR3 spans 15 residues. TCR beta CDR3 regions were amplified from RNA. During a first-round RT-PCR of the TCR CDR3, the HTBI primer set was used. TCRdb used MiXCR to reprocess the multiplex PCR reads, holding one entry per CDR3 protein. The data contain some 570,000 distinct CDR3 sequences, 14% of them singletons. The PBMCs studied were ones that came from roughly 11 ml fresh peripheral blood. This clonotype was counted many times. Its antigen is unknown. Overall study results and limits: The model made its ophthalmopathy prediction, and onset followed a median around six months later. Blood also held most thyroid clonotypes expanded beyond 0.001.

This TCR derives from a woman aged 18-35 years with Graves' ophthalmopathy. The V call is TRBV27, the J call TRBJ2-1; TRBD1 might be the D (6 bases). Sequencing was done on a sample of blood. CDR3 nucleotide sequence: TGTGCCAGCAGTTTATCCCACAGGGAAAACAATGAGCAGTTCTTC. Residues: CASSLSHRENNEQFF.